One T cell receptor beta chain is described in this entry. The target antigen is unknown. The sample is drawn from a study of T cell responses to AZD1222 COVID-19 vaccine. Study overall: Combined were second doses at about 4 or about 12 weeks.

Profiling relied on immunoSEQ multiplex PCR, and the TCRdb table lists in-frame clones only, not all of them. The table records 150,000 to 200,000 clones, 80% to 95% of them present only once. V dropped 0 bases and J dropped 5 bases, with 5 bases sitting between them. This CDR3 is 12 amino acids long. Germline CDR1 is SGHDT and CDR2 is YYEEEE. Whole-study results and caveats: Nearly half of unique spike-specific TCRs reportedly avoided B.1.351 and B.1.1.7 mutated regions. Spike was spanned by vaccine-associated CD4 TCRs, with dominance at 160-218 and 743-854.

Sequencing used peripheral blood, obtained on day 0 of AZD1222 vaccination. The chain has TRBV5-6 and TRBJ2-5; D remains ambiguous. The TCR was taken from an adult in good health. The CDR3 coding sequence is TGTGCCAGCAGCTTGGTTACGGAGACCCAGTACTTC. Translated, it gives CASSLVTETQYF.